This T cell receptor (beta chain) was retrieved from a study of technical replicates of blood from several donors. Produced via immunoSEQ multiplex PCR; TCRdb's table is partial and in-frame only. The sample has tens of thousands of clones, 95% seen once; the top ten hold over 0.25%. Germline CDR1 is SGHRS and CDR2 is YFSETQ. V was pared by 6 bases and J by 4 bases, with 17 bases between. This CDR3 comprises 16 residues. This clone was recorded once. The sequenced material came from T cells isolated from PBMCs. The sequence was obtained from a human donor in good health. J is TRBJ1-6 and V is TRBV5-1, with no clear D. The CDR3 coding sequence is TGCGCCAGCATCCGAGGGAGGACGGTGTATAATTCACCCCTCCACTTT. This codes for CASIRGRTVYNSPLHF.